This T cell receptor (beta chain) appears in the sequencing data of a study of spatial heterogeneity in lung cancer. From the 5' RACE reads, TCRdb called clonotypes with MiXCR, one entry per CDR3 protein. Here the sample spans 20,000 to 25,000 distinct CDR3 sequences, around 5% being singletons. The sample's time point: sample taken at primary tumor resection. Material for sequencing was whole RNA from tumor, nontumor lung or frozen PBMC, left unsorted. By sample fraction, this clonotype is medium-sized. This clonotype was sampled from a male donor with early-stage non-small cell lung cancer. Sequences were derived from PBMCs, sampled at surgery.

This CDR3 is CASSQEGTNYNEQFF. The CDR3 DNA sequence: TGCGCCAGCAGCCAAGAAGGGACTAACTACAATGAGCAGTTCTTC. This sequence joins TRBV4-3 and TRBJ2-1, with 7 bases aligning to TRBD2. Per the germline V gene, CDR1 is LGHNA and CDR2 is YSLEER. V lost 0 bases and J lost 3; bases outside the gene matches: 2. The CDR3 extends over 15 amino acids.